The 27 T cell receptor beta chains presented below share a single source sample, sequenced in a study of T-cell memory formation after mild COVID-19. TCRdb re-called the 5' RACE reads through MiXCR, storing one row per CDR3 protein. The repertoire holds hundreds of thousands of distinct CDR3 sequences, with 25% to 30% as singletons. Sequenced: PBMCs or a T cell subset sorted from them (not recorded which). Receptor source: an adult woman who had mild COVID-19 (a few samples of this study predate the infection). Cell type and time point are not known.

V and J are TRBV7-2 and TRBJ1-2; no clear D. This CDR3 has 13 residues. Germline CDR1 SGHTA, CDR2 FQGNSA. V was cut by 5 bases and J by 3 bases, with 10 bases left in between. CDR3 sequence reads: CASSVPTDYGYTF. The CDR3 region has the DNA TGTGCCAGCAGCGTCCCGACGGACTATGGCTACACCTTC.

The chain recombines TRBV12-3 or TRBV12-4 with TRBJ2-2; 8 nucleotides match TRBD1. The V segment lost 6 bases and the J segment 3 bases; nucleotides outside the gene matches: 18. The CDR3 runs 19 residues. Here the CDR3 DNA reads TGTGCCAGCAGCCCAACCGGGACAGGCCTTTCTGGGGACACCGGGGAGCTGTTTTTT. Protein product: CASSPTGTGLSGDTGELFF.

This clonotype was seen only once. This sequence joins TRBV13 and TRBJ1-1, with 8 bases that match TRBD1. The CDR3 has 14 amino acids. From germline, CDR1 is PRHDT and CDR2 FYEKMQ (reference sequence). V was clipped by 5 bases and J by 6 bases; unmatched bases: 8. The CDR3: CASSPAPQGAEAFF. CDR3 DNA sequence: TGTGCCAGCAGCCCTGCCCCACAGGGGGCTGAAGCTTTCTTT.

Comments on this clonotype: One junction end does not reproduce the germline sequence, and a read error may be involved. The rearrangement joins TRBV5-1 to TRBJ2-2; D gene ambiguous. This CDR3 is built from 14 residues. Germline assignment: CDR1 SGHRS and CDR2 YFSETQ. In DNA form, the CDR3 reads TGCGCCACCAGCCGGAACGGCGGTACCGGGGAGCTGTTTTTT. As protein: CATSRNGGTGELFF.

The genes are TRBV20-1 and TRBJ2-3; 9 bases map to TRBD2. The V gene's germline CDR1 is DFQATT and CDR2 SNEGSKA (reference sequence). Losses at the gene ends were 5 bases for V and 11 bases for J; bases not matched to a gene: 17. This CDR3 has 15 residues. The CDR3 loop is CSAGHQAGGGRGQYF. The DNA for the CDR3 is TGCAGTGCTGGCCACCAAGCGGGGGGTGGTCGTGGGCAGTATTTT.

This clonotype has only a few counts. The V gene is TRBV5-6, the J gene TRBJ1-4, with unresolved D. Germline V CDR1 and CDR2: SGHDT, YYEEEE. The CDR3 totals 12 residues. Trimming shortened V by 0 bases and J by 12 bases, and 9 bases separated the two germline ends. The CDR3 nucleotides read TGTGCCAGCAGCTTGGGTCTCCGGGAACTGTTTTTT. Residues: CASSLGLRELFF.

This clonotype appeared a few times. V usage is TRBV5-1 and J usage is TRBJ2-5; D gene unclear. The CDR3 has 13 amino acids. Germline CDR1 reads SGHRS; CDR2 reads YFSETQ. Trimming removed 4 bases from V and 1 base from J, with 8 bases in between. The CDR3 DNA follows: TGCGCCAGCAGCGGTGGGGTCCAAGAGACCCAGTACTTC. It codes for CASSGGVQETQYF.

The chain's CDR3 is CASSLIDAARGKTQYF. As DNA, the CDR3 is TGTGCCAGCAGCTTAATAGACGCTGCCAGGGGGAAGACCCAGTACTTC. The chain has TRBV5-6 and TRBJ2-5, with TRBD1 matching over 7 bases. The CDR3 has 16 residues. V dropped 2 bases and J dropped 6; count of bases not matched to a gene: 13. In germline, CDR1 is SGHDT, CDR2 YYEEEE.

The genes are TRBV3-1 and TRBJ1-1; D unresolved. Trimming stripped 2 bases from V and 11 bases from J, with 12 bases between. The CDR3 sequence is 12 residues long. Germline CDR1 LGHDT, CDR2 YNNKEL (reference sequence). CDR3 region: CASSQPGSEAFF. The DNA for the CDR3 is TGTGCCAGCAGCCAACCGGGGAGTGAGGCTTTCTTT.

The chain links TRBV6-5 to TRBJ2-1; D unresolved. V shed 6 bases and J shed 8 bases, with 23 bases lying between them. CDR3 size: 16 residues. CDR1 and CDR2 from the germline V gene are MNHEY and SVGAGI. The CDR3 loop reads CASSLDASRITDEQFF. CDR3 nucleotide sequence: TGTGCCAGCAGCCTCGATGCGTCTAGGATTACAGATGAGCAGTTCTTC.

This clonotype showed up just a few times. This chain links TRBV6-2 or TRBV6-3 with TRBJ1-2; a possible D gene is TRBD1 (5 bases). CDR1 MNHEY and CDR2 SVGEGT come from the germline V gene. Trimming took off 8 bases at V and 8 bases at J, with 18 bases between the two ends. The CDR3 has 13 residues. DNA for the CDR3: TGTGCCAGCTCGTGGGATGGGGGTCGAGGCTACACCTTC. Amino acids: CASSWDGGRGYTF.

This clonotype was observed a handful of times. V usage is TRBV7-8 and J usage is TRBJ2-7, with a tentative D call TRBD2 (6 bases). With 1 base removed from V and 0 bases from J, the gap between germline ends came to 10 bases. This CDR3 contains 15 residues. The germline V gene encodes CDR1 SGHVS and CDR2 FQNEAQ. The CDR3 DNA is TGTGCCAGCAGCTTAGTACGGGAGCACTCCTACGAGCAGTACTTC. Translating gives CASSLVREHSYEQYF.

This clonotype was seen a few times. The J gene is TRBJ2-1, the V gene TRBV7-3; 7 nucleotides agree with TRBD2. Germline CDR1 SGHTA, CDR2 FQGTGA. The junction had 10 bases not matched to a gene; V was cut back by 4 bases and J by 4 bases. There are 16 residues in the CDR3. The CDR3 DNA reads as TGTGCCAGCAGCTCAACTAGCGACCGAGTATACAATGAGCAGTTCTTC. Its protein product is CASSSTSDRVYNEQFF.

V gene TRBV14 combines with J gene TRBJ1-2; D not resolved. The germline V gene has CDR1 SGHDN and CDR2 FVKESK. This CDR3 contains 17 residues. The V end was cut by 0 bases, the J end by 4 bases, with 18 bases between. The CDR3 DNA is TGTGCCAGCAGCCAAGACTTCGGAGTTATGGAGCCCTATGGCTACACCTTC. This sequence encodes CASSQDFGVMEPYGYTF. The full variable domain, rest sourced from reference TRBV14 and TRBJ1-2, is EAGVTQFPSHSVIEKGQTVTLRCDPISGHDNLYWYRRVMGKEIKFLLHFVKESKQDESGMPNNRFLAERTGGTYSTLKVQPAELEDSGVYFCASSQDFGVMEPYGYTFGSGTRLTVV.

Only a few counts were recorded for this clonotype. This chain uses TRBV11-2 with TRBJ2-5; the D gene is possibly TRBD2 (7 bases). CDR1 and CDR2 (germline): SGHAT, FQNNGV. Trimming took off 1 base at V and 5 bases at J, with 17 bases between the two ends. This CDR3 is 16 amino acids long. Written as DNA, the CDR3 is TGTGCCAGCAGCTTAGGTGCGACTAGCACAGGGGAGACCCAGTACTTC. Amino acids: CASSLGATSTGETQYF.

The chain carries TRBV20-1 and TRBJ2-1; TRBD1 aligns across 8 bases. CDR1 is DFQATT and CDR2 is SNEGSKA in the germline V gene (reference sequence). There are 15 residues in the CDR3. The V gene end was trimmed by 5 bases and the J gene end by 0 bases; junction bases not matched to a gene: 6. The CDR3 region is CSAATGDRSYNEQFF. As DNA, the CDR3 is TGCAGTGCTGCGACAGGGGACCGCTCCTACAATGAGCAGTTCTTC.

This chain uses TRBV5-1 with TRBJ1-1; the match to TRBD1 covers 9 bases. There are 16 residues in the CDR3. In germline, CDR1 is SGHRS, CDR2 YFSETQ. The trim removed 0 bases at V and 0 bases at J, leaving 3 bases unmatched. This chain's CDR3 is CASSLVQGALNTEAFF. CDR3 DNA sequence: TGCGCCAGCAGCTTGGTACAGGGGGCCCTGAACACTGAAGCTTTCTTT.

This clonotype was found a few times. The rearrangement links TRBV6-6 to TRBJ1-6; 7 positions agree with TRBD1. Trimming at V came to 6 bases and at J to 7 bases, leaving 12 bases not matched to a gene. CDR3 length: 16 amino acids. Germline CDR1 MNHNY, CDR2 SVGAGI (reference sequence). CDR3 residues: CASSPRGPSANSPLHF. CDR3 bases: TGTGCCAGCAGCCCTAGGGGGCCTTCCGCAAATTCACCCCTCCACTTT.

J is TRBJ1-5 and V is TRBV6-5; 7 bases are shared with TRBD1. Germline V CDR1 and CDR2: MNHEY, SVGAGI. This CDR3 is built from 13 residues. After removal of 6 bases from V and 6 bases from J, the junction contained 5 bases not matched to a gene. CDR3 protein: CASRRQGGQPQHF. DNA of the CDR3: TGTGCCAGCAGGAGACAGGGTGGTCAGCCCCAGCATTTT.

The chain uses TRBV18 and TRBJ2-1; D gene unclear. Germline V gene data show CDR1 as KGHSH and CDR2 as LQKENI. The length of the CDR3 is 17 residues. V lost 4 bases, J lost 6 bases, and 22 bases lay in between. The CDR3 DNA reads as TGTGCCAGCTCACAAGACTGGACCTTATACGCAGGCAATGAGCAGTTCTTC. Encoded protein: CASSQDWTLYAGNEQFF.

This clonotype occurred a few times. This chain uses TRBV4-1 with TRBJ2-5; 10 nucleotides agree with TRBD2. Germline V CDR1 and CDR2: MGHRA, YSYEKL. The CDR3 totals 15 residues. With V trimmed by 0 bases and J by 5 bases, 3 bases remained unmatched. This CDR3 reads CASSQEGAGGETQYF. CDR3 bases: TGCGCCAGCAGCCAAGAAGGAGCGGGGGGGGAGACCCAGTACTTC.

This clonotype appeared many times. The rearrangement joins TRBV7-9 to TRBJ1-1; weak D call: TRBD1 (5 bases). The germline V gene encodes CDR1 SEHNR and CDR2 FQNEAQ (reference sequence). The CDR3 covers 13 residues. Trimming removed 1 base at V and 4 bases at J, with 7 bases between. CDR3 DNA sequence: TGTGCCAGCAGCTTAGGGGGCAGCACTGAAGCTTTCTTT. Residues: CASSLGGSTEAFF.

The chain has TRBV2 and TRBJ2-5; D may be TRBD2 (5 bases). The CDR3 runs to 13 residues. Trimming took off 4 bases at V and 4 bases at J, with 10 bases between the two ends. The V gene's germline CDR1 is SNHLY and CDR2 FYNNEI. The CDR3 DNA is TGTGCCAGCAGTGGAGGGTTAGCAGAGACCCAGTACTTC. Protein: CASSGGLAETQYF.

The CDR3 nucleotides are TGTGCCAGTAGTATTACAGGGGGCTCGCCGGACTATGGCTACACCTTC. As protein: CASSITGGSPDYGYTF. The V gene is TRBV19, the J gene TRBJ1-2, with TRBD1 matching 9 bases. The CDR3 covers 16 residues. With 3 bases clipped from V and 3 bases from J, the junction kept 8 bases outside the gene matches. The V gene's germline CDR1 is LNHDA and CDR2 SQIVND (reference sequence).

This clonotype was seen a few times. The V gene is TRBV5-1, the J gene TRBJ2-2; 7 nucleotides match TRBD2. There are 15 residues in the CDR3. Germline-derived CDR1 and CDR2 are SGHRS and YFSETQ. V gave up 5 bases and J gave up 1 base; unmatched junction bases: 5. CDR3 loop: CASRQAGRNTGELFF. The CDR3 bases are TGCGCCAGCAGGCAAGCGGGAAGGAACACCGGGGAGCTGTTTTTT. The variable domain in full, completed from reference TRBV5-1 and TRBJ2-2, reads KAGVTQTPRYLIKTRGQQVTLSCSPISGHRSVSWYQQTPGQGLQFLFEYFSETQRNKGNFPGRFSGRQFSNSRSEMNVSTLELGDSALYLCASRQAGRNTGELFFGEGSRLTVL.

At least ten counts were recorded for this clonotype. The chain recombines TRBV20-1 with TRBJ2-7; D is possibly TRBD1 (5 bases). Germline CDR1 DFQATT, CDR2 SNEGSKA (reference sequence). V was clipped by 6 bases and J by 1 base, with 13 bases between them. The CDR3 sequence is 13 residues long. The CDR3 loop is CSANNDRSYEQYF. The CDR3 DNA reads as TGCAGTGCGAATAACGACAGATCCTACGAGCAGTACTTC.

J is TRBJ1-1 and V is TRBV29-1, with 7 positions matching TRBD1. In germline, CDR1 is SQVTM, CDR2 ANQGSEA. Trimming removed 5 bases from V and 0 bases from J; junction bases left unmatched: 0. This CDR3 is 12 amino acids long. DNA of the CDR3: TGCAGCGTTAGGGGGCTGAACACTGAAGCTTTCTTT. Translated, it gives CSVRGLNTEAFF.